This passage covers 23 T cell receptor beta chains from one sample sequenced in a study of blood T cell repertoires in COVID-19. Sequencing used immunoSEQ multiplex PCR; TCRdb keeps in-frame clones, though not all of them. The sample lists roughly 440,000 clones; about 87% were seen once. Sample: peripheral blood. The receptors stem from a woman aged 50 to 65 with COVID-19, enrolled during active disease.

The chain links TRBV15 to TRBJ1-1, with D possibly being TRBD1 (5 bases). The CDR3 is 13 residues long. With 5 bases removed from V and 3 bases from J, the gap between germline ends came to 10 bases. Germline V gene lookup returns CDR1 LNHNV and CDR2 YYDKDF (reference sequence). The CDR3 DNA sequence: TGTGCCACCAGCGGAAGGGGTGACACTGAAGCTTTCTTT. Protein product: CATSGRGDTEAFF.

J is TRBJ1-1 and V is TRBV15; tentatively, D is TRBD1 (6 bases). The CDR3 length is 14 residues. V was clipped by 8 bases and J by 4 bases, with 17 bases between them. Germline V CDR1 and CDR2: LNHNV, YYDKDF (reference sequence). CDR3 loop: CATGPGERSTEAFF. For the CDR3, the DNA is TGTGCCACCGGACCAGGGGAGCGGAGCACTGAAGCTTTCTTT.

The V and J genes are TRBV19 and TRBJ1-6; no definite D call. Per the germline V gene, CDR1 is LNHDA and CDR2 is SQIVND (reference sequence). V lost 6 bases, J lost 0 bases, and 9 bases lay in between. The CDR3 length is 15 residues. CDR3 residues: CASRLLSSYNSPLHF. In DNA form, the CDR3 reads TGTGCCAGTAGATTGTTGAGCTCCTATAATTCACCCCTCCACTTT.

V gene TRBV6-1 combines with J gene TRBJ1-2; D call uncertain. V was pared by 2 bases and J by 0 bases, with 7 bases between. In germline, CDR1 is MNHNS, CDR2 SASEGT. The CDR3 length is 14 residues. This CDR3 is CASSEPGTNYGYTF. The DNA for the CDR3 is TGTGCCAGCAGTGAACCGGGGACTAACTATGGCTACACCTTC.

J is TRBJ1-2 and V is TRBV5-1, with a possible D match to TRBD1 (5 bases). CDR3 length: 13 amino acids. The germline V gene has CDR1 SGHRS and CDR2 YFSETQ. Trimming pared 3 bases from V and 14 bases from J, leaving 20 bases between. The CDR3 loop reads CASSSGVDTLGTF. The CDR3 nucleotides read TGCGCCAGCAGCTCTGGAGTGGACACCTTGGGGACCTTC. Complete variable domain (other parts from reference TRBV5-1 and TRBJ1-2): KAGVTQTPRYLIKTRGQQVTLSCSPISGHRSVSWYQQTPGQGLQFLFEYFSETQRNKGNFPGRFSGRQFSNSRSEMNVSTLELGDSALYLCASSSGVDTLGTFGSGTRLTVV.

The chain recombines TRBV9 with TRBJ1-2, with 8 nucleotides matching TRBD1. V trimming: 2 bases; J trimming: 0 bases; junction bases outside the gene matches: 3. In germline, CDR1 is SGDLS, CDR2 YYNGEE. The CDR3 runs 15 residues. The CDR3 sequence is CASSVTDRANYGYTF. The DNA of the CDR3 is TGTGCCAGCAGCGTGACGGACAGGGCTAACTATGGCTACACCTTC.

J is TRBJ2-5 and V is TRBV9; 12 bases match TRBD2. With V trimmed by 5 bases and J by 5 bases, 10 bases remained unmatched. The CDR3 runs 16 residues. Germline CDR1 is SGDLS and CDR2 is YYNGEE. CDR3 bases: TGTGCCAGCAGTCGTGGACTAGCGGGGCGTACGGAGACCCAGTACTTC. It is translated as CASSRGLAGRTETQYF.

This chain uses TRBV18 with TRBJ1-5; D ambiguous. The CDR3 runs 16 residues. Trimming removed 3 bases from V and 0 bases from J, with 12 bases in between. Germline V gene sequence: CDR1 KGHSH, CDR2 LQKENI. The CDR3 here is CASSPSPGNSNQPQHF. CDR3 nucleotides: TGTGCCAGCTCACCCAGCCCGGGAAATAGCAATCAGCCCCAGCATTTT.

This chain uses TRBV2 with TRBJ1-5; TRBD1 agrees at 10 bases. Germline V CDR1 and CDR2: SNHLY, FYNNEI. The length of the CDR3 is 13 residues. J lost 7 bases, V lost 10 bases, and 7 bases had no gene match. CDR3 nucleotides: TGTGCCACGAGACAGGGGGCGGAACAGCCCCAGCATTTT. Protein product: CATRQGAEQPQHF.

In its sample, this clone was seen a few times. The chain recombines TRBV7-9 with TRBJ2-7; TRBD2 is a possible D gene (6 bases). CDR1 is SEHNR, CDR2 FQNEAQ, per germline (reference sequence). The CDR3 consists of 13 residues. The ends were cut back, 5 bases at V and 2 bases at J, with 10 bases in the middle. CDR3 sequence reads: CASSPRGPYEQYF. The CDR3 bases are TGTGCCAGCAGCCCGCGGGGCCCCTACGAGCAGTACTTC.

V is TRBV6-5 and J is TRBJ1-2, with 7 bases identical to TRBD1. The trim removed 0 bases at V and 0 bases at J, leaving 4 bases unmatched. CDR1 is MNHEY and CDR2 is SVGAGI in the germline V gene. The CDR3 length is 16 residues. The CDR3 nucleotides read TGTGCCAGCAGTTACTCGACAGGGACCGCTAACTATGGCTACACCTTC. It specifies CASSYSTGTANYGYTF.

The chain joins TRBV6-6 to TRBJ2-5, with 8 bases lining up with TRBD1. This CDR3 has 15 amino acids. Per germline, CDR1 MNHNY and CDR2 SVGAGI (reference sequence). V was pared by 3 bases and J by 4 bases, with 7 bases of the junction left unmatched. CDR3 nucleotides: TGTGCCAGCAGTTATTCCGGACAGGGAGGAGAGACCCAGTACTTC. Translation gives CASSYSGQGGETQYF.

This rearrangement joins TRBV5-4 to TRBJ1-1; D may be TRBD1 (5 bases). V was cut by 6 bases and J by 6 bases, with 18 bases left in between. Germline V gene lookup returns CDR1 SGHNT and CDR2 YYREEE (reference sequence). This CDR3 is built from 14 residues. The CDR3 sequence is CASTFWGGEAEAFF. CDR3 nucleotide sequence: TGTGCCAGCACCTTTTGGGGGGGGGAAGCTGAAGCTTTCTTT.

The chain uses TRBV6-5 and TRBJ1-1; maybe TRBD1 (5 bases). In germline, CDR1 is MNHEY, CDR2 SVGAGI. V lost 10 bases and J 3 bases, leaving 15 bases between the germline ends. This CDR3 is 13 amino acids long. CDR3 residues: CATLFWGDTEAFF. CDR3 bases: TGTGCCACCCTCTTCTGGGGGGACACTGAAGCTTTCTTT.

With regard to this clone: Other DNA variants within this sample encode the same CDR3. V gene TRBV19 combines with J gene TRBJ2-1; 7 nucleotides align to TRBD1. The V gene end was trimmed by 6 bases and the J gene end by 2 bases; junction bases not matched to a gene: 4. The CDR3 loop spans 14 amino acids. Germline V lookup: CDR1 LNHDA, CDR2 SQIVND (reference sequence). CDR3 DNA sequence: TGTGCCAGTAGCCGGGACAGAACCTACAATGAGCAGTTCTTC. Translating it yields CASSRDRTYNEQFF.

This rearrangement joins TRBV5-1 to TRBJ1-2; D might be TRBD1 (5 bases). The V and J ends lost 5 bases and 8 bases respectively, with 16 bases between them. The CDR3 is 13 residues long. Germline CDR1 and CDR2: SGHRS and YFSETQ. CDR3 residues: CASRSDGGEGYTF. The CDR3, as DNA: TGCGCCAGCAGATCGGACGGGGGAGAAGGCTACACCTTC.

The gene calls are TRBV9 and TRBJ1-6; 8 positions agree with TRBD1. Trimming cost V 0 bases and J 8 bases; bases outside gene matches: 7. Germline lookup yields CDR1 SGDLS and CDR2 YYNGEE. There are 16 residues in the CDR3. CDR3 DNA: TGTGCCAGCAGCGTAGAAGACAGGGGATGGGATTCACCCCTCCACTTT. Protein sequence: CASSVEDRGWDSPLHF.

This chain uses TRBV30 with TRBJ2-2, with D unresolved. Germline CDR1 GTSNPN, CDR2 SVGIG (reference sequence). This CDR3 spans 13 amino acids. The CDR3 DNA follows: TGTGCGGAGAATCGGGTGGACACCGGGGAGCTGTTTTTT. Its translation is CAENRVDTGELFF.

The V gene is TRBV6-5, the J gene TRBJ2-2, with D possibly TRBD2 on 6 matching bases. CDR1 and CDR2 from the germline V gene are MNHEY and SVGAGI. The CDR3 is 13 residues long. Deletions cut 6 bases from V and 7 bases from J, with 12 bases between. CDR3 coding DNA: TGTGCCAGCAGGGAGGGCCCCCACGGGGAGCTGTTTTTT. Amino acid sequence: CASREGPHGELFF.

This rearrangement joins TRBV14 to TRBJ2-5; D gene ambiguous. The CDR3 is made up of 14 amino acids. Germline V lookup: CDR1 SGHDN, CDR2 FVKESK. V lost 3 bases to trimming and J lost 1 base, with 9 bases between them. CDR3 nucleotide sequence: TGTGCCAGCAGCCACCAGAACCTCCAAGAGACCCAGTACTTC. Translated: CASSHQNLQETQYF.

V usage is TRBV19 and J usage is TRBJ1-5, with 8 bases matching TRBD1. The CDR3 sequence is 15 residues long. Per germline, CDR1 LNHDA and CDR2 SQIVND (reference sequence). Trimming took 5 bases from V and 5 from J; bases not matched to a gene: 8. In DNA form, the CDR3 reads TGTGCCAGTAGTGTACAGGGGGGAGGAGATCAGCCCCAGCATTTT. This gives the protein CASSVQGGGDQPQHF. Filled out from reference TRBV19 and TRBJ1-5, the complete variable domain reads DGGITQSPKYLFRKEGQNVTLSCEQNLNHDAMYWYRQDPGQGLRLIYYSQIVNDFQKGDIAEGYSVSREKKESFPLTVTSAQKNPTAFYLCASSVQGGGDQPQHFGDGTRLSIL.

V and J are TRBV9 and TRBJ1-2; 12 nucleotides agree with TRBD1. V shed 3 bases and J 6 bases; nucleotides not matched to a gene: 12. The CDR3 has 17 amino acids. Germline V gene sequence: CDR1 SGDLS, CDR2 YYNGEE. The CDR3 reads CASSGTPRDRGPHGYTF. The CDR3, as DNA: TGTGCCAGCAGCGGGACCCCCCGGGACAGGGGGCCTCATGGCTACACCTTC.

This sequence joins TRBV12-3 or TRBV12-4 and TRBJ1-3; D remains ambiguous. The CDR3 totals 12 residues. Trimming left V 6 bases short and J 8 bases short, with 11 bases between. CDR3 DNA: TGTGCCAGCAGGCAGACAAGGCACACCATATATTTT. It is translated as CASRQTRHTIYF.